The next 30 T cell receptor beta chains were all read from a single sample in a study of blood T cell repertoires in COVID-19. Clones were read by immunoSEQ multiplex PCR, and TCRdb kept only the in-frame ones, dropping some. Among about 50,000 clones listed, 85% to 90% were seen once. The specimen sequenced was peripheral blood. The source is a human donor in a cohort sampled during active COVID-19.

This clone was detected only once. The chain has TRBV9 and TRBJ2-7, with D possibly TRBD2 on 6 matching bases. The germline CDR1 and CDR2 sequences are SGDLS and YYNGEE. V was cut by 3 bases and J by 2 bases, with 21 bases left in between. The CDR3 spans 17 residues. CDR3 DNA: TGTGCCAGCAGCGCCCGTCCGTGGGCTAGCGCCACCTACGAGCAGTACGTC. The encoded protein is CASSARPWASATYEQYV.

J is TRBJ1-1 and V is TRBV10-2; D unresolved. The V gene lost 0 bases and the J gene lost 0 bases, with 14 bases spanning the gap. CDR3 length: 17 amino acids. Germline assignment: CDR1 WSHSY and CDR2 SAAADI. CDR3 nucleotide sequence: TGCGCCAGCAGTGAGTCGTCGGGGATGAGGATGAACACTGAAGCTTTCTTT. Protein: CASSESSGMRMNTEAFF.

V gene TRBV30 combines with J gene TRBJ1-3; 7 nucleotides agree with TRBD1. The CDR3 runs to 13 residues. Germline V gives CDR1 GTSNPN, CDR2 SVGIG (reference sequence). Unmatched junction bases numbered 3, after V lost 1 base and J lost 6 bases. CDR3 coding DNA: TGTGCCTGGAGTGGAGGGGGCGAAAACACCATATATTTT. Translation gives CAWSGGGENTIYF.

V is TRBV5-1 and J is TRBJ1-4; D is undetermined. Germline V lookup: CDR1 SGHRS, CDR2 YFSETQ. The CDR3 runs 15 residues. The V gene lost 0 bases and the J gene lost 8 bases, with 14 bases spanning the gap. The CDR3 region is CASSLGLSGIEKLFF. Here the CDR3 DNA reads TGCGCCAGCAGCTTGGGGCTATCCGGGATCGAAAAACTGTTTTTT. Full variable domain (rest looked up from reference TRBV5-1 and TRBJ1-4): KAGVTQTPRYLIKTRGQQVTLSCSPISGHRSVSWYQQTPGQGLQFLFEYFSETQRNKGNFPGRFSGRQFSNSRSEMNVSTLELGDSALYLCASSLGLSGIEKLFFGSGTQLSVL.

In this sample, this clone turned up a few times. V is TRBV11-3 and J is TRBJ1-5; D might be TRBD1 (5 bases). V was clipped by 5 bases and J by 5 bases, with 22 bases between them. The CDR3 spans 17 residues. Per germline, CDR1 SGHNT and CDR2 YENEEA. CDR3 region: CASSPPGGRDQYQPQHF. CDR3 DNA: TGTGCCAGCAGCCCGCCGGGGGGGAGAGATCAGTATCAGCCCCAGCATTTT.

The V gene is TRBV6-1, the J gene TRBJ1-1, with D hard to call. The CDR3 runs 14 residues. Germline-derived CDR1 and CDR2 are MNHNS and SASEGT. V was clipped by 3 bases and J by 1 base, with 9 bases between them. The CDR3 reads CASSDRSGNTEAFF. CDR3 sequence (DNA): TGTGCCAGCAGTGATCGGTCGGGGAACACTGAAGCTTTCTTT.

The rearrangement uses TRBV6-2 or TRBV6-3 and TRBJ2-7; 7 bases are a match to TRBD2. CDR1 is MNHEY, CDR2 SVGEGT, per germline. The length of the CDR3 is 11 residues. The V segment lost 5 bases and the J segment 7 bases; nucleotides outside the gene matches: 2. The CDR3 sequence is CASSPGLEQYV. CDR3 nucleotide sequence: TGTGCCAGCAGTCCGGGACTAGAGCAGTACGTC.

This clone was seen once. The rearrangement joins TRBV3-1 (or the pseudogene TRBV3-2) to TRBJ2-4; 9 bases agree with TRBD1. CDR1 is LGHDT, CDR2 YNNKEL, per germline (reference sequence). This CDR3 contains 15 residues. V shed 4 bases, J shed 9 bases, and the junction held 10 bases outside the gene matches. In DNA, the CDR3 is TGTGCCAGCAGCCTCCCGGGACAGGGTGGTCTCATTCAGTACTTC. Translated: CASSLPGQGGLIQYF.

V is TRBV23-1 and J is TRBJ2-7; no clear D gene. Being an ORF, TRBV23-1 has a function that is uncertain. Deletions cut 4 bases from V and 2 bases from J, with 15 bases between. The CDR3 is 15 residues long. CDR3 nucleotide sequence: TGCGCCAGCAGTCCCTGTATAGAACGGGCCTACGAGCAGTACGTC. Amino acids: CASSPCIERAYEQYV.

The rearrangement uses TRBV28 and TRBJ2-3; 12 bases are shared with TRBD2. J gave up 7 bases and V 0 bases, and 5 bases lay outside the gene matches. Germline V gene sequence: CDR1 MDHEN, CDR2 SYDVKM. The CDR3 is made up of 16 amino acids. The CDR3 is CASSLWTSGSENTQYF. CDR3 DNA sequence: TGTGCCAGCAGTTTATGGACTAGCGGGAGTGAAAATACGCAGTATTTT.

The V call is TRBV3-1 (or the pseudogene TRBV3-2), the J call TRBJ2-7, with D maybe TRBD1 (6 bases). CDR3 length: 14 residues. The V gene lost 3 bases and the J gene lost 7 bases, with 16 bases spanning the gap. Looked up from germline, CDR1 is LGHDT and CDR2 is YNNKEL (reference sequence). CDR3 amino acids: CASSHRTGRREQYF. The CDR3 coding sequence is TGTGCCAGCAGCCATAGAACAGGGCGCCGAGAGCAGTACTTC.

This sequence joins TRBV27 and TRBJ2-7; 7 bases are a match to TRBD1. V shed 4 bases, J shed 3 bases, and the junction held 6 bases outside the gene matches. The CDR3 totals 14 residues. From germline, CDR1 is MNHEY and CDR2 SMNVEV (reference sequence). The CDR3: CASSYKGQNYEQYF. The CDR3 DNA sequence: TGTGCCAGCAGTTACAAGGGACAGAACTACGAGCAGTACTTC.

The J gene is TRBJ1-1, the V gene TRBV14; D perhaps matches TRBD1 (6 bases). The length of the CDR3 is 17 residues. CDR1 and CDR2 (germline): SGHDN, FVKESK. Trimming left V 5 bases short and J 4 bases short, with 23 bases between. CDR3 bases: TGTGCCAGCAGCAGCCTCAGGGGACCGGGGCAGCGCACTGAAGCTTTCTTT. Protein product: CASSSLRGPGQRTEAFF.

The chain couples TRBV9 to TRBJ2-3; 9 bases map to TRBD2. Germline CDR1 SGDLS, CDR2 YYNGEE. This CDR3 has 18 residues. Losses at the gene ends were 2 bases for V and 4 bases for J; bases not matched to a gene: 14. CDR3 DNA: TGTGCCAGCAGCGTCTTCGGGGCTGGCGGGGGGGCGTCAGATACGCAGTATTTT. Its protein product is CASSVFGAGGGASDTQYF.

The chain employs TRBV6-5 and TRBJ1-5; tentatively, D is TRBD1 (6 bases). This CDR3 contains 13 residues. Germline V gene sequence: CDR1 MNHEY, CDR2 SVGAGI. The germline V and J ends were trimmed by 6 bases and 7 bases, with 13 bases remaining between them. CDR3 loop: CASSVQGEQPQHF. In DNA form, the CDR3 reads TGTGCCAGCAGCGTACAGGGTGAACAGCCCCAGCATTTT.

V usage is TRBV5-1 and J usage is TRBJ2-7; TRBD1 matches at 7 bases. Germline CDR1 is SGHRS and CDR2 is YFSETQ. J lost 2 bases, V lost 3 bases, and 5 bases had no gene match. The CDR3 contains 14 residues. The CDR3 here is CASSSQGPTYEQYF. The CDR3 nucleotides read TGCGCCAGCAGCTCACAGGGGCCCACCTACGAGCAGTACTTC.

The chain uses TRBV4-3 and TRBJ2-6; D call uncertain. V was pared by 4 bases and J by 0 bases, with 10 bases between. There are 16 residues in the CDR3. Germline CDR1 LGHNA, CDR2 YSLEER. In DNA form, the CDR3 reads TGCGCCAGCAGCCCCTCTACCCCCTCTGGGGCCAACGTCCTGACTTTC. It encodes CASSPSTPSGANVLTF.

This rearrangement joins TRBV28 to TRBJ1-2, with D possibly being TRBD1 (6 bases). This CDR3 is built from 13 residues. The germline V gene encodes CDR1 MDHEN and CDR2 SYDVKM. V shed 7 bases and J shed 5 bases, with 14 bases lying between them. The chain's CDR3 is CASTSHQGYGYTF. The CDR3 region has the DNA TGTGCCAGCACCTCCCACCAGGGGTATGGCTACACCTTC.

The rearrangement uses TRBV11-3 and TRBJ1-2, with 8 positions matching TRBD1. From germline, CDR1 is SGHNT and CDR2 YENEEA. After removal of 4 bases from V and 4 bases from J, the junction contained 14 bases not matched to a gene. The CDR3 runs 17 residues. The CDR3 here is CASSSRMSAGTGYGYTF. The CDR3 coding sequence is TGTGCCAGCAGCTCAAGAATGTCGGCCGGGACAGGCTATGGCTACACCTTC. Full variable domain (rest looked up from reference TRBV11-3 and TRBJ1-2): EAGVVQSPRYKIIEKKQPVAFWCNPISGHNTLYWYLQNLGQGPELLIRYENEEAVDDSQLPKDRFSAERLKGVDSTLKIQPAELGDSAVYLCASSSRMSAGTGYGYTFGSGTRLTVV.

The rearrangement links TRBV4-3 to TRBJ1-2; 8 bases map to TRBD1. The CDR3 is 15 residues long. Germline values: CDR1 LGHNA, CDR2 YSLEER. Trimming at V came to 1 base and at J to 3 bases, leaving 4 bases not matched to a gene. Written as DNA, the CDR3 is TGCGCCAGCAGCCAAGCTCAGGGACAGGACTATGGCTACACCTTC. Amino acids: CASSQAQGQDYGYTF.

CDR3 nucleotide sequence: TGTGCTAGTGGTTTTTCGAACTATGGCTACACCTTC. As protein: CASGFSNYGYTF. This chain joins TRBV12-5 and TRBJ1-2; no definite D call. The CDR3 extends over 12 amino acids. Trimming cost V 3 bases and J 2 bases, with 4 bases left between them. CDR1 LGHNT and CDR2 FRNRAP come from the germline V gene.

This clone occurred a few times. The CDR3 loop reads CAIRTSGGYYNEQFF. Written as DNA, the CDR3 is TGTGCCATCAGGACTAGCGGGGGGTATTACAATGAGCAGTTCTTC. The chain employs TRBV10-3 and TRBJ2-1; 13 bases map to TRBD2. Trimming took 6 bases from V and 4 from J; bases not matched to a gene: 3. The germline gives CDR1 ENHRY, CDR2 SYGVKD. This CDR3 has 15 amino acids.

The chain combines TRBV7-3 with TRBJ2-1, with 10 bases fitting TRBD2. CDR1 is SGHTA and CDR2 is FQGTGA in the germline V gene. J was trimmed by 7 bases and V by 4 bases; bases with no gene match: 16. The CDR3 totals 18 residues. The CDR3 nucleotides are TGTGCCAGCAGCTCCCCCCCCGGTGGAGCGGGGGGGCTAAATGAGCAGTTCTTC. Protein product: CASSSPPGGAGGLNEQFF. Drawing the rest from reference TRBV7-3 and TRBJ2-1, the complete variable domain is GAGVSQTPSNKVTEKGKYVELRCDPISGHTALYWYRQSLGQGPEFLIYFQGTGAADDSGLPNDRFFAVRPEGSVSTLKIQRTERGDSAVYLCASSSPPGGAGGLNEQFFGPGTRLTVL.

In DNA form, the CDR3 reads TGTGCCAGTAGTATAAATCTAGGGGGTACCATGAACACTGAAGCTTTCTTT. Its translation is CASSINLGGTMNTEAFF. The chain combines TRBV19 with TRBJ1-1, with D perhaps matching TRBD1 (6 bases). V was trimmed by 2 bases and J by 0 bases, leaving 16 bases between them. This CDR3 contains 17 residues. Looked up from germline, CDR1 is LNHDA and CDR2 is SQIVND (reference sequence).

This rearrangement joins TRBV30 to TRBJ2-5; 10 bases line up with TRBD2. The length of the CDR3 is 14 residues. In germline, CDR1 is GTSNPN, CDR2 SVGIG (reference sequence). Losses at the gene ends were 0 bases for V and 6 bases for J; bases not matched to a gene: 4. The CDR3, as DNA: TGTGCCTGGAGTGTAAGCGGGGGGGCAAAGACCCAGTACTTC. As protein: CAWSVSGGAKTQYF.

The chain couples TRBV5-1 to TRBJ1-5; TRBD1 agrees at 7 bases. Trimming took 0 bases from V and 0 from J; bases not matched to a gene: 6. There are 17 residues in the CDR3. Germline CDR1 SGHRS, CDR2 YFSETQ. Written as DNA, the CDR3 is TGCGCCAGCAGCTTGGGAAGACAGGGCGATAGCAATCAGCCCCAGCATTTT. Its translation is CASSLGRQGDSNQPQHF. The complete variable domain, with remaining parts taken from reference TRBV5-1 and TRBJ1-5, reads KAGVTQTPRYLIKTRGQQVTLSCSPISGHRSVSWYQQTPGQGLQFLFEYFSETQRNKGNFPGRFSGRQFSNSRSEMNVSTLELGDSALYLCASSLGRQGDSNQPQHFGDGTRLSIL.

The J gene is TRBJ1-5, the V gene TRBV30; the D gene is possibly TRBD1 (6 bases). In germline, CDR1 is GTSNPN, CDR2 SVGIG (reference sequence). The CDR3 totals 13 residues. The V gene lost 4 bases and the J gene lost 3 bases, with 10 bases spanning the gap. The CDR3 coding sequence is TGTGCCTGGAACAGGGAAATCAATCAGCCCCAGCATTTT. Its translation: CAWNREINQPQHF.

The V gene is TRBV13, the J gene TRBJ2-5; TRBD1 matches at 7 bases. The V gene's germline CDR1 is PRHDT and CDR2 FYEKMQ (reference sequence). The V segment lost 0 bases and the J segment 4 bases; nucleotides outside the gene matches: 5. This CDR3 is built from 15 residues. The CDR3 DNA reads as TGTGCCAGCAGCTTAGGAACAGGGGCGATAGAGACCCAGTACTTC. Residues: CASSLGTGAIETQYF. Full variable domain (rest looked up from reference TRBV13 and TRBJ2-5): AAGVIQSPRHLIKEKRETATLKCYPIPRHDTVYWYQQGPGQDPQFLISFYEKMQSDKGSIPDRFSAQQFSDYHSELNMSSLELGDSALYFCASSLGTGAIETQYFGPGTRLLVL.

CDR3 sequence reads: CASSLGSLNSPLHF. The CDR3 DNA sequence: TGTGCCAGCAGCTTGGGATCCCTAAATTCACCCCTCCACTTT. This chain joins TRBV5-6 and TRBJ1-6; D unresolved. The CDR3 extends over 14 amino acids. V lost 0 bases and J lost 7, with 8 bases in between. Germline lookup yields CDR1 SGHDT and CDR2 YYEEEE.

This chain connects TRBV7-9 to TRBJ1-5, with 7 positions matching TRBD1. Germline CDR1 SEHNR, CDR2 FQNEAQ (reference sequence). After removal of 5 bases from V and 1 base from J, the junction contained 2 bases not matched to a gene. The CDR3 loop spans 14 amino acids. CDR3 sequence: CASSRQGSNQPQHF. In nucleotides, the CDR3 is TGTGCCAGCAGCCGACAGGGAAGCAATCAGCCCCAGCATTTT.